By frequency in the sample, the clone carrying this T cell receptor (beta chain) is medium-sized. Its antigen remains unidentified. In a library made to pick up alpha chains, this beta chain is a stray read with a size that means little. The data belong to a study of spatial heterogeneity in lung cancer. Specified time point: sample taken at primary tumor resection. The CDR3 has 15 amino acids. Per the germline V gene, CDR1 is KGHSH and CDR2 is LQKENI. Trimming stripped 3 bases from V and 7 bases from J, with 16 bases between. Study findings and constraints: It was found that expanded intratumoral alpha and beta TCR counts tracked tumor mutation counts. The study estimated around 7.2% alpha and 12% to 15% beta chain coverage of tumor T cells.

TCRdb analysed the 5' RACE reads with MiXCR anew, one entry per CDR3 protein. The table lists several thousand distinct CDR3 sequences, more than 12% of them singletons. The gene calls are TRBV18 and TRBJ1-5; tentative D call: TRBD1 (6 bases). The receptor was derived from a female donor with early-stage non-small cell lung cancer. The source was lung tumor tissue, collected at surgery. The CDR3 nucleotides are TGTGCCAGCTCACCTGAGACAGGATTAGGACAGCCCCAGCATTTT. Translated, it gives CASSPETGLGQPQHF.